What follows are 26 T cell receptor beta chains derived from one specimen sequenced in a study of PD-1 blockade in mismatch repair-deficient tumors (dated by TCRdb to 2016 to 2017). The receptor library was made with the immunoSEQ multiplex PCR assay. TCRdb re-hosts the immuneACCESS table, in-frame sequences only. Its copies lack some clones; in the studies checked, an unresolved V gene accounts for under half of them, and the cause for the rest is not known. This sample is represented by some 66,000 clones; about nine tenths of them were singletons. 14% of the sample comes from the top ten. The sample consisted of peripheral blood, taken 52 weeks after starting pembrolizumab. Source of these receptors: an adult with mismatch repair-deficient cancer.

This chain joins TRBV28 and TRBJ2-1; TRBD1 agrees at 7 bases. CDR1 is MDHEN, CDR2 SYDVKM, per germline. V gave up 6 bases and J gave up 8 bases; unmatched junction bases: 10. The CDR3 loop spans 14 amino acids. The CDR3 sequence: CASRPRQGPYEQFF. The CDR3 nucleotides read TGTGCCAGCAGACCTAGACAGGGACCCTATGAGCAGTTCTTC. The full variable domain, its missing parts supplied by reference TRBV28 and TRBJ2-1, is DVKVTQSSRYLVKRTGEKVFLECVQDMDHENMFWYRQDPGLGLRLIYFSYDVKMKEKGDIPEGYSVSREKKERFSLILESASTNQTSMYLCASRPRQGPYEQFFGPGTRLTVL.

The rearrangement joins TRBV4-3 to TRBJ1-2, with no clear D. Deletions cut 0 bases from V and 6 bases from J, with 8 bases between. CDR1 and CDR2 from the germline V gene are LGHNA and YSLEER. There are 13 residues in the CDR3. CDR3 DNA: TGCGCCAGCAGCCAAGATAGGGAGAATGGCTACACCTTC. It is translated as CASSQDRENGYTF.

This clone has only one observation. The chain uses TRBV7-9 and TRBJ2-7; weak D call: TRBD2 (6 bases). Trimming removed 5 bases at V and 2 bases at J, with 13 bases between. This CDR3 has 14 amino acids. Germline V gene sequence: CDR1 SEHNR, CDR2 FQNEAQ (reference sequence). Here the CDR3 reads CASSPPSEPYEQYF. The CDR3 bases are TGTGCCAGCAGCCCTCCTAGCGAGCCCTACGAGCAGTACTTC.

J is TRBJ1-1 and V is TRBV7-9; tentative D call: TRBD1 (6 bases). The germline V and J ends were trimmed by 7 bases and 1 base, with 13 bases remaining between them. CDR1 SEHNR and CDR2 FQNEAQ come from the germline V gene (reference sequence). This CDR3 region has 14 residues. CDR3 DNA: TGTGCCAGCACCCCACAGGGCGGGAACACTGAAGCTTTCTTT. Translated: CASTPQGGNTEAFF.

This clone came up once. This chain links TRBV5-1 with TRBJ1-2, with a tentative D call TRBD1 (6 bases). The V end was cut by 7 bases, the J end by 4 bases, with 20 bases between. There are 15 residues in the CDR3. Looked up from germline, CDR1 is SGHRS and CDR2 is YFSETQ. The CDR3, as DNA: TGCGCCAGCCGACTTTGGACAGAAAGTACCTATGGCTACACCTTC. This encodes CASRLWTESTYGYTF.

CDR3 DNA sequence: TGCAGCGTTGAATGGGCTAGCGGGAGGTCAAATGAGCAGTTCTTC. Its protein is CSVEWASGRSNEQFF. The rearrangement uses TRBV29-1 and TRBJ2-1; 11 nucleotides agree with TRBD2. This CDR3 spans 15 amino acids. V was pared by 2 bases and J by 7 bases, with 7 bases of the junction left unmatched. Germline loops: CDR1 SQVTM, CDR2 ANQGSEA.

This chain uses TRBV5-4 with TRBJ2-3, with D unclear. V was shortened by 3 bases and J by 4 bases, with 3 bases between the two germline ends. Germline V gene sequence: CDR1 SGHNT, CDR2 YYREEE (reference sequence). This CDR3 contains 11 residues. The CDR3 loop reads CASSSPDTQYF. In DNA, the CDR3 is TGTGCCAGCAGCTCACCAGATACGCAGTATTTT.

V gene TRBV28 combines with J gene TRBJ1-2; TRBD1 aligns across 7 bases. The V gene's germline CDR1 is MDHEN and CDR2 SYDVKM. J lost 0 bases, V lost 4 bases, and 11 bases had no gene match. CDR3 length equals 17 residues. In nucleotides, the CDR3 is TGTGCCAGCAGTTCCGGACAGGTCCTAGGGCCTAACTATGGCTACACCTTC. Its translation: CASSSGQVLGPNYGYTF.

As concerns this clone: Other DNA sequences in this sample translate to the same CDR3. The genes are TRBV7-9 and TRBJ2-7; D unclear. Germline V gene sequence: CDR1 SEHNR, CDR2 FQNEAQ (reference sequence). The CDR3 extends over 12 amino acids. V shed 2 bases and J shed 1 base, with 3 bases lying between them. CDR3 coding DNA: TGTGCCAGCAGCTTACGATCCTACGAGCAGTACTTC. Its protein product is CASSLRSYEQYF.

J is TRBJ2-7 and V is TRBV19, with TRBD1 matching 9 bases. V was clipped by 6 bases and J by 4 bases; unmatched bases: 10. Germline CDR1 is LNHDA and CDR2 is SQIVND (reference sequence). This CDR3 region has 15 residues. The CDR3 nucleotides read TGTGCCAGTAGCATCTGGGACAGGGCCTTATACGAGCAGTACTTC. It translates to CASSIWDRALYEQYF.

V gene TRBV7-9 combines with J gene TRBJ2-5; D unresolved. The CDR3 extends over 15 amino acids. Trimming stripped 2 bases from V and 1 base from J, with 11 bases between. Germline V lookup: CDR1 SEHNR, CDR2 FQNEAQ (reference sequence). The CDR3 coding sequence is TGTGCCAGCAGCTTAAGTCCTCCCCGCCAAGAGACCCAGTACTTC. Protein: CASSLSPPRQETQYF.

The rearrangement links TRBV12-5 to TRBJ2-3; D gene unclear. CDR3 length: 14 residues. The V and J ends lost 3 bases and 0 bases respectively, with 7 bases between them. The V gene's germline CDR1 is LGHNT and CDR2 FRNRAP. CDR3 DNA sequence: TGTGCTAGTGGTTTAGCTGGGAGCACAGATACGCAGTATTTT. Amino acids: CASGLAGSTDTQYF.

The V and J genes are TRBV4-1 and TRBJ2-2; D unresolved. Between the trimmed V and J ends, which lost 4 bases and 5 bases, there was a span of 11 bases. The germline gives CDR1 MGHRA, CDR2 YSYEKL. The CDR3 loop spans 14 amino acids. The CDR3 region is CASSRTTQTGELFF. Here the CDR3 DNA reads TGCGCCAGCAGCCGCACGACACAAACCGGGGAGCTGTTTTTT.

This chain uses TRBV12-2 with TRBJ2-7; no check of the table's D call, TRBD2, against the DNA was made. TRBV12-2 is designated a pseudogene. The length of the CDR3 is 16 residues. DNA for the CDR3: TGTGCAAGTCGCTCCTCCACTAGCGGGAGAAGCTACGAGCAGTACTTC. Its translation is CASRSSTSGRSYEQYF.

CDR3 sequence (DNA): TGTGCCAGCGATCGGGACGGATCCTACGAGCAGTACTTC. Encoded protein: CASDRDGSYEQYF. This chain connects TRBV7-9 to TRBJ2-7; D is perhaps TRBD1 or TRBD2 (5 bases each). From germline, CDR1 is SEHNR and CDR2 FQNEAQ (reference sequence). This CDR3 region has 13 residues. The ends were cut back, 8 bases at V and 1 base at J, with 12 bases in the middle.

The gene calls are TRBV27 and TRBJ1-5; a weak D match, TRBD1 (6 bases). Trimming pared 2 bases from V and 0 bases from J, leaving 8 bases between. The CDR3 has 15 residues. Germline values: CDR1 MNHEY, CDR2 SMNVEV (reference sequence). The CDR3 nucleotides are TGTGCCAGCAGTTTAACAGGGTATAGCAATCAGCCCCAGCATTTT. Its protein product is CASSLTGYSNQPQHF.

The V call is TRBV2, the J call TRBJ2-7; D may match TRBD1 or TRBD2 (5 bases each). This CDR3 is 14 amino acids long. V was pared by 3 bases and J by 3 bases, with 12 bases between. Germline-derived CDR1 and CDR2 are SNHLY and FYNNEI. CDR3 loop: CASSEWDVFYEQYF. DNA of the CDR3: TGTGCCAGCAGTGAGTGGGACGTGTTCTACGAGCAGTACTTC.

The rearrangement uses TRBV18 and TRBJ1-3; D not certain. Between the trimmed V and J ends, which lost 0 bases and 2 bases, there was a span of 8 bases. CDR3 length equals 15 residues. Germline V CDR1 and CDR2: KGHSH, LQKENI. The CDR3 coding sequence is TGTGCCAGCTCACCACCCGGGGAGGCTGGAAACACCATATATTTT. This codes for CASSPPGEAGNTIYF.

The rearrangement links TRBV29-1 to TRBJ2-1; 8 nucleotides line up with TRBD1. Trimming took 0 bases from V and 0 from J; bases not matched to a gene: 4. The CDR3 loop spans 16 amino acids. CDR1 and CDR2 from the germline V gene are SQVTM and ANQGSEA. The CDR3 is CSVEDMDRVSYNEQFF. CDR3 nucleotide sequence: TGCAGCGTTGAAGATATGGACAGGGTCTCCTACAATGAGCAGTTCTTC.

V gene TRBV10-1 combines with J gene TRBJ2-3; no clear D. The V end lost 4 bases, the J end lost 2 bases, and 10 bases lay between the germline ends. This CDR3 comprises 14 residues. Per germline, CDR1 WNHNN and CDR2 SYGVQD (reference sequence). Here the CDR3 reads CASSAKRYTDTQYF. The CDR3 nucleotides are TGCGCCAGCAGTGCTAAGCGCTACACAGATACGCAGTATTTT.

The chain joins TRBV4-1 to TRBJ2-2; perhaps TRBD2 as D (6 bases). CDR1 and CDR2 from the germline V gene are MGHRA and YSYEKL. The V gene lost 0 bases and the J gene lost 0 bases, with 8 bases spanning the gap. The CDR3 spans 16 residues. The CDR3 spells CASSQEGTSNTGELFF. CDR3 DNA: TGCGCCAGCAGCCAAGAAGGGACTTCGAACACCGGGGAGCTGTTTTTT.

This sequence joins TRBV6-5 and TRBJ2-3; 9 bases agree with TRBD1. Germline V gives CDR1 MNHEY, CDR2 SVGAGI. The CDR3 sequence is 14 residues long. V lost 10 bases and J lost 0; bases outside the gene matches: 5. The CDR3 DNA is TGTGCCACCTTCGGGACAGGGAGCACAGATACGCAGTATTTT. It specifies CATFGTGSTDTQYF.

This chain connects TRBV13 to TRBJ2-5, with D perhaps matching TRBD2 (5 bases). The CDR3 spans 13 residues. CDR1 and CDR2 (germline): PRHDT, FYEKMQ (reference sequence). The germline V and J ends were trimmed by 1 base and 3 bases, with 6 bases remaining between them. The CDR3 protein is CASSLEAEETQYF. CDR3 bases: TGTGCCAGCAGCTTAGAAGCGGAAGAGACCCAGTACTTC. The whole variable domain, filled in from reference TRBV13 and TRBJ2-5, reads AAGVIQSPRHLIKEKRETATLKCYPIPRHDTVYWYQQGPGQDPQFLISFYEKMQSDKGSIPDRFSAQQFSDYHSELNMSSLELGDSALYFCASSLEAEETQYFGPGTRLLVL.

The V and J genes are TRBV7-8 and TRBJ2-3; 7 bases match TRBD1. The CDR3 runs 17 residues. Germline V gives CDR1 SGHVS, CDR2 FQNEAQ. V shed 3 bases, J shed 4 bases, and the junction held 13 bases outside the gene matches. The CDR3 nucleotides are TGTGCCAGCAGCTTTTATCGACAGGGCCTCACTGCAGATACGCAGTATTTT. Its protein product is CASSFYRQGLTADTQYF.

The chain uses TRBV4-1 and TRBJ1-2; 9 nucleotides match TRBD1. The CDR3 runs to 15 residues. Germline CDR1 MGHRA, CDR2 YSYEKL. The trim removed 2 bases at V and 2 bases at J, leaving 3 bases unmatched. CDR3 protein: CASSQTTGGNYGYTF. In DNA form, the CDR3 reads TGCGCCAGCAGCCAAACGACAGGGGGGAACTATGGCTACACCTTC.

This clone appeared a single time. The rearrangement uses TRBV9 and TRBJ2-6; D possibly matches TRBD1 or TRBD2 (6 bases each). The germline V gene encodes CDR1 SGDLS and CDR2 YYNGEE. With 3 bases removed from V and 0 bases from J, the gap between germline ends came to 7 bases. The CDR3 consists of 15 residues. CDR3 loop: CASSAGASGANVLTF. The CDR3 DNA is TGTGCCAGCAGCGCGGGGGCCTCTGGGGCCAACGTCCTGACTTTC.